This T cell receptor beta chain was identified in a study of cytomegalovirus exposure and HLA in healthy donors. It was with 60 Vbeta and 13 Jbeta primers that the PCR ran. Profiled with immunoSEQ multiplex PCR; TCRdb holds only in-frame clones, not every one. The sample has about 80,000 clones; around 77% are singletons. Unmatched junction bases numbered 11, after V lost 6 bases and J lost 2 bases. The CDR3 has 16 residues. Germline assignment: CDR1 MNHNY and CDR2 SVGAGI (reference sequence). Specimen: PBMCs. The source of this sequence is a woman in her thirties or forties in good health and CMV-seropositive. The genes are TRBV6-6 and TRBJ2-3; TRBD1 matches 7 bases. The CDR3 protein is CASSLATGTYTDTQYF. The CDR3 coding sequence is TGTGCCAGCAGCTTAGCGACAGGGACCTACACAGATACGCAGTATTTT.